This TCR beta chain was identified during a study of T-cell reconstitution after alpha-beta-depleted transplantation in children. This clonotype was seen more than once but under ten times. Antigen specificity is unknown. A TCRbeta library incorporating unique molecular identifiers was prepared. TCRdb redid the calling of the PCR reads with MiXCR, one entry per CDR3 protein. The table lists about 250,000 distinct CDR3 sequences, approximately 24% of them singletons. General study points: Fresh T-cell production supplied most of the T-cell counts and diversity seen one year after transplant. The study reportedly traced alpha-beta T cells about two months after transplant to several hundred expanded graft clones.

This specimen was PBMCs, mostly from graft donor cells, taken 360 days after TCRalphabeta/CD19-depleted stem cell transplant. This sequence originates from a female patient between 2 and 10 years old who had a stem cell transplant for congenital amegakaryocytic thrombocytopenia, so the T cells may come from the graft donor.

CDR3: CASSLIGYSVEQYF. CDR3 DNA: TGCGCCAGCAGCTTGATTGGATATTCCGTCGAGCAGTACTTC. The genes are TRBV5-1 and TRBJ2-7; no clear D gene. Germline assignment: CDR1 SGHRS and CDR2 YFSETQ. CDR3 size: 14 residues. The V gene lost 1 base and the J gene lost 6 bases, with 14 bases spanning the gap.